This TCR beta chain was captured in a study of cytomegalovirus exposure and HLA in healthy donors (dated by TCRdb to 2017 to 2019). Describing the broader study: An earlier analysis of a few hundred of the donors reported 276 Gb of sequence data and approximately 120 million unique TCR beta sequences obtained from about 200 million T cells. To predict cytomegalovirus infection status, the study combined high-throughput TCR immunosequencing, statistical association of individual TCRs with disease status, and machine learning. Typing coverage varied by locus: roughly 620-640 donors for A, B, C, DRB1 and DQB1; roughly 560 for DQA1; more than 600 for DPA1; some 470 for DPB1. Among the roughly 400 genotyped donors, about 83% belonged to the genetic ancestry cluster associated with self-reported Caucasian donors. The later analysis used no new phenotypic data to find candidate immune exposures, relying instead on TCR beta sequences and their occurrence across donors. Among about 400 genotyped donors of the cohort, an average of roughly 230,000 unique TCR beta nucleotide sequences was sequenced per donor, of which about 18% were non-productive. An earlier analysis of around 540 of the donors applied high-throughput TCR beta sequencing to assess whether each TCR beta V gene segment acted as functional or pseudogenic. In a later genetic analysis, genome-wide SNP genotypes for about three fifths of the roughly 670 donors were used, and that subset was treated as a discovery cohort. An early release covering 550 to 700 HLA-typed donors comprised roughly 300 gigabases of sequencing data and tens of millions of unique TCR sequences. The study profiled the T cell repertoires of hundreds of subjects by immunosequencing and related them to cytomegalovirus serostatus. The aim of the study was to test whether cataloging public T cell receptors could identify signatures of past pathogen exposure. A few DR-DQ haplotypes were treated as single units for association and clustering because of strong linkage in the cohort. Donor age, sex, ethnicity and CMV serostatus were collected together with the repertoire data. Both class I and class II loci were covered by HLA typing, at four-digit resolution. A separate validation cohort of 100 to 150 different subjects was used in addition to the 666-subject first cohort. All discovery cohort repertoires had been generated using a single sequencing platform. To study patterns of TCR occurrence, a later analysis re-analyzed previously published TCR beta repertoires from hundreds of donors and added high-resolution HLA genotyping. Findings and caveats that apply to the study as a whole: A cluster of highly shared sequence variants was judged likely to be a technical artifact of the sequencing pipeline. In a later analysis, TCR association rates were found to vary across HLA loci, with the most associated TCRs seen for DRB1 alleles and the fewest for HLA-C alleles. The classifier was reported to diagnose cytomegalovirus status with high specificity and sensitivity in both the original and validation cohorts. Correlated functional status among segregating V segments might be attributable to linkage disequilibrium, but an unknown experimental factor could not be ruled out. For the cohort, immune exposure information was limited to CMV serostatus. While some public TCRs were present in many individuals, most TCR sequences turned up only very rarely across donors. Because HLA typing was unavailable for some donors at each locus, only the typed subset was used in association tests. This cohort had only TCR beta chains sequenced, and the lack of alpha or paired-chain data limited which features could be detected. The presence/absence analyses assumed that sequencing depth was roughly uniform across donors, and that assumption may not be true. Broadly in line with IMGT annotations, most TCR beta V segments showed up in productive rearrangements about 87% or about 30% of the time in an earlier analysis of 587 of the donors. Most CMV-associated TCR beta chains appeared to be HLA-restricted in a later analysis, and the HLA associations seemed to be driven largely by CMV exposure. The 87-base-pair reads could not distinguish some IMGT-functional V segments, including TRBV6-2 and TRBV6-3, so those segments were excluded. Because counts were too low, under 20 rarely observed V segments, including chromosome 9 orphons, were left out of the earlier analysis of a few hundred of the donors. Strong co-occurrence of HLA alleles, especially DR and DQ, made assigning TCR associations to individual alleles difficult. A further reported finding was that TCR beta sequences accurately predicted the HLA-A and HLA-B alleles for most subjects in the first cohort. In vitro tests confirmed that a few of the cytomegalovirus-associated TCR beta chains recognize cytomegalovirus antigens. Several of the top co-occurrence clusters appeared to be linked to parvovirus B19, influenza, CMV and Epstein-Barr virus, according to a later analysis. At a false discovery rate of 0.05, a later analysis linked about 16,000 TCR beta sequences to specific HLA alleles. Compared with the approximately 600-donor mean, donors in an Asian-associated ancestry cluster had fewer N-insertions in productive TCRs, according to a later genetic analysis. It was suggested by the authors that the approach could potentially be generalized to other disease states and immunological phenotypes. In a later genetic analysis, a missense DCLRE1C variant was associated with V-gene and J-gene trimming of TCR beta chains, and the association was replicated in an independent cohort. In a later analysis, HLA-associated TCR beta chains showed more clonal expansion and lower generation probabilities than non-associated chains that were equally common. The study listed 170 or so TCR beta chains as associated with cytomegalovirus.

Comments on this clone: No antigen is known for it. Base qualities are missing; no much larger clone stands one base away.

The CDR3 starts with the cysteine, ends with the phenylalanine, and has 13 residues. Only CDR3 DNA is held: 39 bases, read in frame from base 1. From the germline V gene, CDR1 is SGHTA and CDR2 is FQGNSA. Cut back by 5 bases and 0 bases, the V and J ends lie 5 bases apart. Libraries were made using the immunoSEQ multiplex PCR assay. For the multiplex PCR, a mixture combining 60 forward primers for TCR Vbeta segments and 13 reverse primers for TCR Jbeta segments was used. The CDR3 region of rearranged TCR beta genes was amplified from genomic DNA with a multiplex PCR assay. The amplified TCR beta libraries were sequenced on the Illumina HiSeq System as 87-base-pair reads. The paper's data handling went like this. A later analysis tallied 80 million to 95 million unique TCR beta chains across the 666 repertoires, and some 10 million of those chains were shared by two or more donors. Raw reads were error-corrected and collapsed into unique sequences by a nearest-neighbor algorithm in which closely related sequences were merged to remove PCR and sequencing errors. To assign V, D and J gene segments, CDR3 sequences were aligned to IMGT reference sequences. For a sequence to be retained, a match of at least six nucleotides was required to both a V gene segment and a J gene segment. A rearrangement was called productive if the CDR3 had no stop codons and remained in frame with V and J, and every other rearrangement was called non-productive. Following IMGT convention, CDR3 was defined as the stretch from the second conserved V-encoded cysteine to the conserved J-encoded phenylalanine. Sequences without an unambiguous match to a single V gene segment were excluded from the earlier analysis of 587 of the donors. In an earlier analysis of 587 of the donors, V segments were called functional above 56.7% productive rearrangements and were called segregating when the between-donor standard deviation exceeded 5%. A statistical classification framework was built for diagnosing cytomegalovirus status from the catalog of TCR beta chain sequences. In a later analysis, TCR nucleotide sequences were compared against IMGT/GENE-DB human TR gene sequences so that V and J genes could be assigned. The TCRdist pipeline was used in a later analysis to assign CDR3 sequences and most-parsimonious VDJ recombination scenarios. A later analysis defined each TCR beta chain by its CDR3 amino acid sequence plus V-gene family, and excluded reads lacking a unique V-gene family. To address suspected cross-contamination and a sequencing artifact, a later analysis removed 550 to 750 highly shared, low-generation-probability nucleotide sequences. In a later analysis, a clonal expansion index for each public chain was calculated from normalized within-repertoire ranks of inferred template counts. In a later analysis, generation probabilities were computed using a VDJ recombination model fitted to out-of-frame rearrangements, and the results were checked against IGoR. In a later analysis, hypergeometric tests were used to score TCR-TCR, TCR-HLA and TCR-CMV co-occurrence, with a repertoire-size bias correction applied to TCR pairs. To estimate false discovery rates, a later analysis permuted the HLA or CMV assignments 20 times. In a later analysis, co-occurring TCRs were grouped using DBSCAN, with TCRdist sequence similarity added in when clustering inside HLA-allele-positive subsets. For co-occurrence clustering, repertoires with fewer than 30,000 or more than 120,000 public chains were excluded, along with five or six repertoires with anomalous nucleotide sharing. Imported from immuneACCESS, the table was reduced by TCRdb to in-frame sequences with V and J called. These copies leave out some clones; in studies compared against another copy, an unresolved V gene accounts for under half, and the cause of the remainder is not known. The DNA was the basis for D and trimming; V, J and clone size are from that table. This sample comprises roughly 110,000 clones, roughly 80% of them detected only once. The ten largest clones represent roughly 5.9% of the sample.

The cohort consisted of fewer than 700 healthy bone marrow donors. Cohort members were all nominally healthy when sampled, although unrecorded immune exposures were likely present. The donor tested CMV seropositive, placing the donor among the roughly 300 seropositive members of the cohort. A peripheral blood sample was provided by each donor, and peripheral blood mononuclear cells were used for TCR beta sequencing. Genomic DNA extraction from the blood cell samples was performed with the Qiagen DNeasy Blood Extraction Kit. The receptor chain draws on TRBV7-2 and TRBJ1-3, with no reliable assignment of the D segment. This clonotype was sampled from a woman aged 25 to 45 in good health and CMV-seropositive. The sample comprised PBMCs. This receptor carries the CDR3 CASSPYSGNTIYF. Read as DNA, the sequence is TGTGCCAGCAGCCCTTACTCTGGAAACACCATATATTTT.